This entry concerns a single T cell receptor beta chain. CDR1 LGHNA and CDR2 YSLEER come from the germline V gene. There are 15 residues in the CDR3. Trimming cost V 1 base and J 1 base, with 8 bases left between them. The data originate from a study of shared T cell receptors in the human thymus. Method: immunoSEQ multiplex PCR; TCRdb's copy keeps in-frame clones and lacks some. The sample shows roughly 560,000 clones, around 78% of them seen only once. In addition, the sample was reused for a study of human thymus T cells. Per that study: It looked as if thymic and blood repertoires used V and J genes in a biased way.

Sequenced: thymocytes. The sequence derives from a boy under two years old with a congenital heart defect. The V call is TRBV4-3, the J call TRBJ1-5, with D possibly matching TRBD1 (5 bases). The CDR3 DNA reads as TGCGCCAGCAGCCAAGTAAGGGGCAGCAATCAGCCCCAGCATTTT. Its protein product is CASSQVRGSNQPQHF.